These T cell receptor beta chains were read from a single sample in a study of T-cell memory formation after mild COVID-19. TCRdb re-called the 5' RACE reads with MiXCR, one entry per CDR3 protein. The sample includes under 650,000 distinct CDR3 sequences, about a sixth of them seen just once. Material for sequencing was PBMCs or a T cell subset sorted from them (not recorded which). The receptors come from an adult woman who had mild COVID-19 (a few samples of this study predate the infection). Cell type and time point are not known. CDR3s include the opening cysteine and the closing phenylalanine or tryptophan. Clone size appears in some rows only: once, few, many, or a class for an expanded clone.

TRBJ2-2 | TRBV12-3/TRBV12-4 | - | CASTRTVNTGELFF
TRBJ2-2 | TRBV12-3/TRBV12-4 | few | CASSTALGGTGELFF
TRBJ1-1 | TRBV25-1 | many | CASSTDTEAFF
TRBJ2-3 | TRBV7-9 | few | CASSLGTASTDTQYF
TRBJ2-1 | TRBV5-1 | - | CASMGGAYEQFF
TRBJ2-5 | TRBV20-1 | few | CSARDADRGNQETQYF
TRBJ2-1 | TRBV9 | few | CASSVVDSAYNEQFF
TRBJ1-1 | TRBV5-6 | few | CASSGRDRGTEAFF
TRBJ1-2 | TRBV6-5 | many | CASGLPGHLTGGYTF
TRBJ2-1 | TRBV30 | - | CAWTADRVSYNEQFF
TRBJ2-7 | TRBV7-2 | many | CASSLRQDSYEQYF
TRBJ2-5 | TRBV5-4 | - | CASSLIGGPQETQYF
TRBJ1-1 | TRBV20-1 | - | CSAYGQAKTKKNMNTEAFF
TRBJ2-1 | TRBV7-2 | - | CASSSPGLAGGTYNEQFF
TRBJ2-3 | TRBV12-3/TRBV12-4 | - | CASSSWAGGTDTQYF
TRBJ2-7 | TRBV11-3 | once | CASSLDPGGGYEQYF
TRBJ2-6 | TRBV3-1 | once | CASSPLRQGVSLSGANVLTF
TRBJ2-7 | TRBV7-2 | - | CASSYHYEQYF
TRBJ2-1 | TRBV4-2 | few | CASSQVAGANEQFF
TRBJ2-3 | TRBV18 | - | CASSPPGTGSTDTQYF
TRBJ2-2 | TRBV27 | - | CASSPPGVGTGELFF
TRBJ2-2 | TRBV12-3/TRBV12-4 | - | CASKPGQGFIGELFF
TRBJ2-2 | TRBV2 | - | CASSGANTGELFF
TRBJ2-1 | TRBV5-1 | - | CASSKGLAVDEQFF
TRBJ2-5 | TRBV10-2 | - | CASRKDRAQETQYF
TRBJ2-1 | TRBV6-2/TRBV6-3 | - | CASSPGRVDEQFF
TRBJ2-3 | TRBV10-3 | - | CAIGWGTDTQYF
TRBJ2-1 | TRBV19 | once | CASSIPNGREQFF
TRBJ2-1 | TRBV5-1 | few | CASSLGSGRSGEQFF
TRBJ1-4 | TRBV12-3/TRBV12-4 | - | CASKLRQSLKLFF
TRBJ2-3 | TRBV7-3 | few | CASSPLAGAGPDTQYF
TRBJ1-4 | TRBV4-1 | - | CASSQAAARKLFF
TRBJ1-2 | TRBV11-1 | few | CASSRNWTGVDYGYTF
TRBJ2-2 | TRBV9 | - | CATQRGPGSGTGELFF
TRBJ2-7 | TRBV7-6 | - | CASSLTSARREQYF
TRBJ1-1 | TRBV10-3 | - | CASRAATGAYAEAFF
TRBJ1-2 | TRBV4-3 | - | CASSQAPGHGYTF
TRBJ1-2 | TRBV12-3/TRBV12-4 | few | CASSTGQDPYGYTF
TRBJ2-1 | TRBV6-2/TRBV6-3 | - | CASQTGRSYNEQFF
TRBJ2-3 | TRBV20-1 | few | CSATAGGNTQYF
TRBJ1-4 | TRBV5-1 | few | CASSLYPTGTGEKLFF
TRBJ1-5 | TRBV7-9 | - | CASSSTGPQPQHF
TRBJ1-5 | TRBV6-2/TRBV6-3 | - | CASSEIKGQPQHF
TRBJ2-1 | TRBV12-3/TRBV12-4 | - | CASSSGLKQFF
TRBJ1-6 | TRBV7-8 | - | CASSLMVNSPLHF
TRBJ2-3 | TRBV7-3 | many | CASSSPGSSTDTQYF
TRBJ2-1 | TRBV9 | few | CASRAVAGEYNEQFF